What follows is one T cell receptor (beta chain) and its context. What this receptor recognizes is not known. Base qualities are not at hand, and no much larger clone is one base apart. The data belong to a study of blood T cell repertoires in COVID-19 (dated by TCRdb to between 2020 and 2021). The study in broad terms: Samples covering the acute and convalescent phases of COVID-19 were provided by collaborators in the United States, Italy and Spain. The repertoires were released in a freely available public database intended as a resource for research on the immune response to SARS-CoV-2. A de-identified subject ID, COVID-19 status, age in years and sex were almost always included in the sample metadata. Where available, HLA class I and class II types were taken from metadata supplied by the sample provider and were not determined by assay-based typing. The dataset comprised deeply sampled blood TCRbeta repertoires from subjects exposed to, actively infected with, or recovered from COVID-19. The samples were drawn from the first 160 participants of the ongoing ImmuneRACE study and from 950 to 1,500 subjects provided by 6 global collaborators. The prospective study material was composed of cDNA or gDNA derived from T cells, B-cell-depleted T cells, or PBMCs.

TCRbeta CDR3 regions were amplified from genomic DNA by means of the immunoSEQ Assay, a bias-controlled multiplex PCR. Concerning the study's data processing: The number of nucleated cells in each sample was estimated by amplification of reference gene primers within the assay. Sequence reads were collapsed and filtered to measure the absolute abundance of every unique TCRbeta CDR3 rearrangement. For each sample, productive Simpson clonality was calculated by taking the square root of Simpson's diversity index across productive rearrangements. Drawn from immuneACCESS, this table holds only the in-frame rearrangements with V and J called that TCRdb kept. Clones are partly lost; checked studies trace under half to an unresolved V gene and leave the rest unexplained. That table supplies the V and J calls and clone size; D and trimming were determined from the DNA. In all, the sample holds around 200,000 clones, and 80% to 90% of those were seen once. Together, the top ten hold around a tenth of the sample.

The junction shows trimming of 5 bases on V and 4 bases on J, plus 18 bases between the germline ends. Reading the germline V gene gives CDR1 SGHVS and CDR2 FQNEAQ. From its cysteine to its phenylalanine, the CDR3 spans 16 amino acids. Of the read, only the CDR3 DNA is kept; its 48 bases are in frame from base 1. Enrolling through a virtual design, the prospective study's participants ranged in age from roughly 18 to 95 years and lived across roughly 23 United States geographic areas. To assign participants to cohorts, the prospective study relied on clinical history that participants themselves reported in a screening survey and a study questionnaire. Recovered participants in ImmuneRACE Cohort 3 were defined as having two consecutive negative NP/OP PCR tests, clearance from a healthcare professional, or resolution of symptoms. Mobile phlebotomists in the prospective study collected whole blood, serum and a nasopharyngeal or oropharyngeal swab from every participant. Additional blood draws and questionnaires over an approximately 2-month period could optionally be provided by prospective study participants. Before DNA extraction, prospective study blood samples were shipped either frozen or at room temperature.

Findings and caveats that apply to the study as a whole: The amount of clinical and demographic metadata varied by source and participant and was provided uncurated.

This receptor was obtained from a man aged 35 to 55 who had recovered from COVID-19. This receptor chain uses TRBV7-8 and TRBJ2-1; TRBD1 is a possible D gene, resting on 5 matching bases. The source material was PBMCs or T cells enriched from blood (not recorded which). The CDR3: CASSGVGRGQYNEQFF. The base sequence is TGTGCCAGCAGCGGGGTGGGTAGGGGCCAATACAATGAGCAGTTCTTC. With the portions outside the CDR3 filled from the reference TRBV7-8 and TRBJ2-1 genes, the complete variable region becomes GAGVSQSPRYKVAKRGQDVALRCDPISGHVSLFWYQQALGQGPEFLTYFQNEAQLDKSGLPSDRFFAERPEGSVSTLKIQRTQQEDSAVYLCASSGVGRGQYNEQFFGPGTRLTVL.